This is a list of T cell receptor beta chains from one sample in a study of T cell changes during pregnancy in multiple sclerosis. Assay: immunoSEQ multiplex PCR; the TCRdb copy retains only in-frame clones and omits some. Of some 85,000 clones in the sample, about 96% are singletons; the top ten hold around 1%. The source was peripheral blood, collected in the second trimester of pregnancy. These receptors were collected from a female donor with multiple sclerosis, enrolled in a pregnancy study. CDR3s include the opening cysteine and the closing phenylalanine or tryptophan. Each record gives: V gene, D gene, clone size, J gene, CDR3 protein, CDR3 DNA. The D gene is left open where the match is weak. Some rows mark clone size as missing; the rest say once, few, many or name a class of expanded clone.

v_call: TRBV5-1
d_call: -
clone_size: -
j_call: TRBJ1-4
cdr3_aa: CASSFEGAANEKLFF
cdr3_nt: TGCGCCAGCAGCTTCGAAGGAGCGGCTAATGAAAAACTGTTTTTT

v_call: TRBV6-1
d_call: -
clone_size: -
j_call: TRBJ2-1
cdr3_aa: CAIQGFGRSYNEQFF
cdr3_nt: TGTGCCATCCAGGGATTCGGGCGGTCCTACAATGAGCAGTTCTTC

v_call: TRBV19
d_call: -
clone_size: -
j_call: TRBJ1-3
cdr3_aa: CASSINGFFSGNTIYF
cdr3_nt: TGTGCCAGTAGTATAAACGGTTTCTTCTCTGGAAACACCATATATTTT

v_call: TRBV4-2
d_call: -
clone_size: -
j_call: TRBJ2-7
cdr3_aa: CASSQVSSRLARSYEQYF
cdr3_nt: TGTGCCAGCAGCCAAGTATCTTCCCGGCTAGCGCGCTCCTACGAGCAGTACTTC

v_call: TRBV5-4
d_call: -
clone_size: few
j_call: TRBJ2-2
cdr3_aa: CASSLAPTKLAGELFF
cdr3_nt: TGTGCCAGCAGCTTGGCCCCCACCAAGCTTGCCGGGGAGCTGTTTTTT

v_call: TRBV30
d_call: -
clone_size: -
j_call: TRBJ2-3
cdr3_aa: CAWSATDTQYF
cdr3_nt: TGTGCCTGGAGTGCGACAGATACGCAGTATTTT

v_call: TRBV21-1
d_call: -
clone_size: -
j_call: TRBJ2-7
cdr3_aa: CASSKDKVLAGVYEQYF
cdr3_nt: TGTGCCAGCAGCAAGGATAAAGTGTTAGCGGGGGTCTACGAGCAGTACTTC

v_call: TRBV19
d_call: TRBD1
clone_size: -
j_call: TRBJ2-1
cdr3_aa: CASRWDRGGNNEQFF
cdr3_nt: TGTGCCAGTAGGTGGGACAGGGGTGGAAACAATGAGCAGTTCTTC

v_call: TRBV7-2
d_call: -
clone_size: -
j_call: TRBJ2-1
cdr3_aa: CASSPRFYEQFF
cdr3_nt: TGTGCCAGCAGCCCCCGGTTCTATGAGCAGTTCTTC

v_call: TRBV29-1
d_call: -
clone_size: -
j_call: TRBJ2-5
cdr3_aa: CSVEGGSAAETQYF
cdr3_nt: TGCAGCGTTGAAGGAGGTAGCGCGGCAGAGACCCAGTACTTC

v_call: TRBV27
d_call: -
clone_size: -
j_call: TRBJ1-1
cdr3_aa: CASSSGLAAEAFF
cdr3_nt: TGTGCCAGCAGTTCGGGGTTGGCGGCTGAAGCTTTCTTT

v_call: TRBV5-6
d_call: TRBD2
clone_size: -
j_call: TRBJ2-5
cdr3_aa: CASSLVRAGVLQETQYF
cdr3_nt: TGTGCCAGCAGCTTGGTCCGAGCGGGAGTCCTCCAAGAGACCCAGTACTTC

v_call: TRBV6-6
d_call: -
clone_size: -
j_call: TRBJ2-3
cdr3_aa: CASSSGIWTDTQYF
cdr3_nt: TGTGCCAGCAGTTCAGGGATCTGGACAGATACGCAGTATTTT

v_call: TRBV5-1
d_call: -
clone_size: -
j_call: TRBJ2-1
cdr3_aa: CASGGGRSSYNEQFF
cdr3_nt: TGCGCCAGCGGTGGGGGCCGGTCCTCCTACAATGAGCAGTTCTTC

v_call: TRBV27
d_call: -
clone_size: -
j_call: TRBJ1-1
cdr3_aa: CASSFGSNVNTEAFF
cdr3_nt: TGTGCCAGCAGTTTCGGGTCGAACGTGAACACTGAAGCTTTCTTT

v_call: TRBV7-8
d_call: TRBD2
clone_size: -
j_call: TRBJ2-7
cdr3_aa: CASSLRWAGGSYEQYF
cdr3_nt: TGTGCCAGCAGCTTACGGTGGGCGGGAGGGAGCTACGAGCAGTACTTC

v_call: TRBV7-9
d_call: TRBD2
clone_size: -
j_call: TRBJ2-5
cdr3_aa: CASSPSRLAAETQYF
cdr3_nt: TGTGCCAGCAGTCCGTCTAGGCTAGCGGCCGAGACCCAGTACTTC

v_call: TRBV5-1
d_call: -
clone_size: -
j_call: TRBJ2-2
cdr3_aa: CASSFRSGELFF
cdr3_nt: TGCGCCAGCAGCTTCAGGTCCGGGGAGCTGTTTTTT

v_call: TRBV29-1
d_call: TRBD2
clone_size: -
j_call: TRBJ2-3
cdr3_aa: CSVAGTSGRPGTDTQYF
cdr3_nt: TGCAGCGTTGCTGGGACTAGCGGGAGGCCGGGCACAGATACGCAGTATTTT

v_call: TRBV12-5
d_call: -
clone_size: -
j_call: TRBJ1-2
cdr3_aa: CASGLVPLYREQGYTF
cdr3_nt: TGTGCTAGTGGTTTGGTACCCCTATACAGGGAACAAGGCTACACCTTC

v_call: TRBV27
d_call: -
clone_size: once
j_call: TRBJ2-1
cdr3_aa: CASSLSQVNNEQFF
cdr3_nt: TGTGCCAGCAGTTTGTCGCAGGTAAACAATGAGCAGTTCTTC

v_call: TRBV7-6
d_call: TRBD1
clone_size: -
j_call: TRBJ1-4
cdr3_aa: CASSPGTGADKLFF
cdr3_nt: TGTGCCAGCAGCCCCGGCACAGGGGCTGATAAACTGTTTTTT

v_call: TRBV13
d_call: -
clone_size: -
j_call: TRBJ1-1
cdr3_aa: CASSFGRGANTEAFF
cdr3_nt: TGTGCCAGCAGCTTCGGACGGGGGGCGAACACTGAAGCTTTCTTT

v_call: TRBV28
d_call: TRBD1
clone_size: -
j_call: TRBJ2-7
cdr3_aa: CASSPTGHEQYF
cdr3_nt: TGTGCCAGCAGCCCGACAGGGCACGAGCAGTACTTC

v_call: TRBV6-1
d_call: -
clone_size: -
j_call: TRBJ1-2
cdr3_aa: CASTVRGWDSGYTF
cdr3_nt: TGTGCCAGCACGGTGAGAGGGTGGGATTCTGGCTACACCTTC

v_call: TRBV5-1
d_call: -
clone_size: -
j_call: TRBJ2-1
cdr3_aa: CASSPRGTYNEQFF
cdr3_nt: TGCGCCAGCAGCCCCCGAGGGACCTACAATGAGCAGTTCTTC

v_call: TRBV30
d_call: TRBD2
clone_size: -
j_call: TRBJ2-5
cdr3_aa: CAWSVLWMLAGAETQYF
cdr3_nt: TGTGCCTGGAGTGTTCTTTGGATGCTAGCGGGAGCAGAGACCCAGTACTTC

v_call: TRBV27
d_call: TRBD2
clone_size: -
j_call: TRBJ2-7
cdr3_aa: CASSPRVAGAGEQYF
cdr3_nt: TGTGCCAGCAGCCCCCGAGTAGCGGGAGCTGGCGAGCAGTACTTC